The 30 T cell receptor beta chains given below trace back to one sample, sequenced in a study of CD8 T cells in ankylosing spondylitis. MiXCR, run by TCRdb on the 5' RACE reads, gives a single entry per CDR3 protein. Of 200,000 to 250,000 distinct CDR3 sequences in the sample, 7% to 10% were seen once. Material: blood, either unsorted or a sorted T cell fraction (not recorded which). These receptors were collected from a female donor with ankylosing spondylitis or in good health (not recorded which).

The table lists this clonotype with many counts. J is TRBJ1-6 and V is TRBV5-5, with D unresolved. Per the germline V gene, CDR1 is SGHKS and CDR2 is YYEKEE (reference sequence). Trimming removed 0 bases at V and 0 bases at J, with 13 bases between. The CDR3 is 18 amino acids. In nucleotides, the CDR3 is TGTGCCAGCAGCTTGGATCACGGGCAGGTCTCCTATAATTCACCCCTCCACTTT. Translating it yields CASSLDHGQVSYNSPLHF.

This clonotype was counted many times. V usage is TRBV12-3 or TRBV12-4 and J usage is TRBJ2-4, with 10 bases that match TRBD1. The CDR3 has 14 residues. With V trimmed by 5 bases and J by 12 bases, 10 bases remained unmatched. In DNA form, the CDR3 reads TGTGCCAGCAGTCCTCGGGACAGGGGACTAACTCAGTACTTC. Protein: CASSPRDRGLTQYF.

This clonotype was detected many times. The chain carries TRBV12-3 or TRBV12-4 and TRBJ1-2, with D perhaps TRBD1 (5 bases). The V end was cut by 6 bases, the J end by 4 bases, with 15 bases between. The CDR3 totals 14 residues. Written as DNA, the CDR3 is TGTGCCAGCAGGGCGACAGATATAGCCTATGGCTACACCTTC. Amino acids: CASRATDIAYGYTF.

This clonotype showed up just a few times. This chain connects TRBV6-1 to TRBJ2-5; no reliable D call. The CDR3 is 14 residues long. CDR1 MNHNS and CDR2 SASEGT come from the germline V gene. The V and J ends lost 1 base and 7 bases respectively, with 13 bases between them. The CDR3 sequence is CASSEEGPVTTQYF. In nucleotides, the CDR3 is TGTGCCAGCAGTGAAGAGGGCCCCGTAACGACCCAGTACTTC.

The chain carries TRBV6-2 or TRBV6-3 and TRBJ1-5; D unclear. V was trimmed by 2 bases and J by 6 bases, leaving 8 bases between them. The CDR3 loop spans 13 amino acids. The germline CDR1 and CDR2 sequences are MNHEY and SVGEGT. This CDR3 is CASSYAGSQPQHF. The CDR3 bases are TGTGCCAGCAGTTACGCCGGTAGTCAGCCCCAGCATTTT.

In its sample, this clonotype was seen many times. The rearrangement uses TRBV6-2 or TRBV6-3 and TRBJ2-7, with TRBD2 matching 7 bases. The ends lost 8 bases at V and 3 bases at J; junction bases unmatched: 16. The CDR3 contains 16 residues. Per the germline V gene, CDR1 is MNHEY and CDR2 is SVGEGT. The CDR3, as DNA: TGTGCCAGCTCCCCGGGCCAGGGACTATTAGACTACGAGCAGTACTTC. It translates to CASSPGQGLLDYEQYF.

In its sample, this clonotype was seen a few times. V and J are TRBV20-1 and TRBJ2-3; 9 nucleotides line up with TRBD2. Trimming took 7 bases from V and 2 from J; bases not matched to a gene: 4. The CDR3 extends over 13 amino acids. Germline V gives CDR1 DFQATT, CDR2 SNEGSKA (reference sequence). CDR3 DNA: TGCAGTGTCAGCGGGGGGATCACAGATACGCAGTATTTT. It is translated as CSVSGGITDTQYF.

This clonotype occurred many times. The chain employs TRBV12-3 or TRBV12-4 and TRBJ1-4, with 7 bases that match TRBD1. The CDR3 covers 14 residues. J gave up 7 bases and V 6 bases, and 8 bases lay outside the gene matches. The CDR3 DNA sequence: TGTGCCAGCAGACCGGACAGGTCTAGTGAAAAACTGTTTTTT. Translating it yields CASRPDRSSEKLFF.

This clonotype was counted at least ten times. J is TRBJ2-1 and V is TRBV3-1, with D uncertain. This CDR3 is 11 amino acids long. The germline CDR1 and CDR2 sequences are LGHDT and YNNKEL (reference sequence). Trimming cost V 1 base and J 10 bases, with 5 bases left between them. The CDR3 region is CASSQGWEQFF. The CDR3, as DNA: TGTGCCAGCAGCCAAGGATGGGAGCAGTTCTTC.

This clonotype came up many times. This sequence joins TRBV9 and TRBJ2-2; the D is unclear. Trimming removed 3 bases from V and 3 bases from J, with 15 bases in between. Germline CDR1 is SGDLS and CDR2 is YYNGEE. The CDR3 sequence is 16 residues long. The CDR3 region is CASSEETGIDTGELFF. CDR3 bases: TGTGCCAGCAGCGAGGAGACGGGCATCGACACCGGGGAGCTGTTTTTT.

Only a few counts were recorded for this clonotype. This chain joins TRBV7-2 and TRBJ2-7, with D possibly being TRBD1 (6 bases). The CDR3 totals 16 residues. Trimming removed 5 bases from V and 5 bases from J, with 22 bases in between. Germline lookup yields CDR1 SGHTA and CDR2 FQGNSA. CDR3 DNA sequence: TGTGCCAGCAGCGTACACTATGGTCAGGGGTTTGACGAGCAGTACTTC. This translates into CASSVHYGQGFDEQYF.

As for this clonotype: Its ends do not fully match the called genes, so a read error is possible. The CDR3 here is CASTTGSPNTEELFF. The DNA for the CDR3 is TGTGCCAGCACCACAGGGAGTCCAAACACCGAGGAGCTGTTTTTT. The chain recombines TRBV14 with TRBJ2-2; D might be TRBD1 (6 bases). Per the germline V gene, CDR1 is SGHDN and CDR2 is FVKESK. This CDR3 has 15 residues.

This clonotype came up a few times. The chain links TRBV7-2 to TRBJ1-5; D remains ambiguous. V lost 5 bases and J lost 7, with 18 bases in between. The CDR3 is 15 amino acids. Germline CDR1 reads SGHTA; CDR2 reads FQGNSA. In DNA form, the CDR3 reads TGTGCCAGCAGCCCCAGGTGGGGTGGCGGACAGCCCCAGCATTTT. Protein: CASSPRWGGGQPQHF.

A few counts support this clonotype. The rearrangement joins TRBV9 to TRBJ1-4, with D maybe TRBD1 (5 bases). This CDR3 is 15 amino acids long. Germline CDR1 SGDLS, CDR2 YYNGEE. The ends were cut back, 0 bases at V and 0 bases at J, with 6 bases in the middle. The CDR3 DNA is TGTGCCAGCAGCGTAGGGGGGGCAACTAATGAAAAACTGTTTTTT. This encodes CASSVGGATNEKLFF.

This clonotype was seen repeatedly, ten times or more. J is TRBJ2-7 and V is TRBV20-1, with D unresolved. Deletions cut 0 bases from V and 3 bases from J, with 6 bases between. CDR3 length equals 12 residues. Germline values: CDR1 DFQATT, CDR2 SNEGSKA (reference sequence). CDR3 in DNA: TGCAGTGCTAGAGATCATCTCTACGAGCAGTACTTC. Encoded protein: CSARDHLYEQYF.

The sample holds many counts of this clonotype. The chain recombines TRBV30 with TRBJ2-3; unclear D gene. CDR3 length: 9 amino acids. Trimming left V 5 bases short and J 5 bases short, with 2 bases between. Germline loops: CDR1 GTSNPN, CDR2 SVGIG (reference sequence). CDR3 in amino acids: CAWGDTQYF. In nucleotides, the CDR3 is TGTGCCTGGGGAGATACGCAGTATTTT.

This clonotype was observed at least ten times. The chain couples TRBV5-1 to TRBJ2-5, with D unresolved. The CDR3 totals 14 residues. V lost 5 bases and J 0 bases, leaving 11 bases between the germline ends. The germline V gene has CDR1 SGHRS and CDR2 YFSETQ. CDR3 nucleotides: TGCGCCAGCAGATTTCTGGTCTACCAAGAGACCCAGTACTTC. As protein: CASRFLVYQETQYF. Combining the CDR3 with reference TRBV5-1 and TRBJ2-5 gives the whole variable domain KAGVTQTPRYLIKTRGQQVTLSCSPISGHRSVSWYQQTPGQGLQFLFEYFSETQRNKGNFPGRFSGRQFSNSRSEMNVSTLELGDSALYLCASRFLVYQETQYFGPGTRLLVL.

This clonotype was observed a handful of times. J is TRBJ2-1 and V is TRBV18, with a weak D call TRBD2 (5 bases). The CDR3 is made up of 15 amino acids. With 3 bases removed from V and 8 bases from J, the gap between germline ends came to 17 bases. The germline gives CDR1 KGHSH, CDR2 LQKENI. CDR3 nucleotides: TGTGCCAGCTCACCGATACAAGCGGTAGGGTATGAGCAGTTCTTC. This sequence encodes CASSPIQAVGYEQFF.

This clonotype was recorded at least ten times. This chain uses TRBV18 with TRBJ1-1; TRBD1 matches at 8 bases. After removal of 3 bases from V and 3 bases from J, the junction contained 3 bases not matched to a gene. The CDR3 extends over 14 amino acids. In germline, CDR1 is KGHSH, CDR2 LQKENI. The CDR3 DNA reads as TGTGCCAGCTCACCCAGGGGGCCGGACACTGAAGCTTTCTTT. Translating it yields CASSPRGPDTEAFF.

For this clonotype: A much larger clone differs by one base, so this may be a read error. This chain links TRBV6-1 with TRBJ2-1; TRBD2 matches at 8 bases. Germline trimming cut 8 bases from V and 9 bases from J; bases unmatched to any gene: 12. This CDR3 has 14 amino acids. CDR1 is MNHNS, CDR2 SASEGT, per germline. For the CDR3, the DNA is TGTGCCAGCTTTGAGCGGGAGCCCCTCGGTGAGCAGTTCTTC. It is translated as CASFEREPLGEQFF.

There are many counts of this clonotype. The chain has TRBV12-2 and TRBJ2-1; the D call TRBD2 from the table was never checked on the DNA. TRBV12-2 is a documented pseudogene. The CDR3 runs to 19 residues. The CDR3 region has the DNA TGTGCAAGTCGCTTAGTGGGGGAATGGCGGGAGGATGCCTACAATGAGCAGTTCTTC. Its translation is CASRLVGEWREDAYNEQFF.

V usage is TRBV28 and J usage is TRBJ2-3; D is perhaps TRBD1 (6 bases). This CDR3 has 13 amino acids. Germline V CDR1 and CDR2: MDHEN, SYDVKM. Trimming left V 5 bases short and J 3 bases short, with 9 bases between. Here the CDR3 DNA reads TGTGCCAGCAGTCTCGGGACAACAGATACGCAGTATTTT. Encoded protein: CASSLGTTDTQYF.

Ten or more counts support this clonotype. This sequence joins TRBV3-1 and TRBJ2-5; 7 positions agree with TRBD2. V dropped 2 bases and J dropped 7; count of bases not matched to a gene: 13. The CDR3 consists of 16 residues. Germline V lookup: CDR1 LGHDT, CDR2 YNNKEL (reference sequence). The CDR3 protein is CASSQPRGGIIGTQYF. The CDR3 DNA sequence: TGTGCCAGCAGCCAACCCCGGGGAGGGATTATCGGGACCCAGTACTTC.

This clonotype was picked up many times. V usage is TRBV4-3 and J usage is TRBJ2-1; D is undetermined. V was shortened by 1 base and J by 6 bases, with 10 bases between the two germline ends. The germline V gene encodes CDR1 LGHNA and CDR2 YSLEER. This CDR3 spans 14 amino acids. The CDR3 sequence: CASSQVGSSNEQFF. For the CDR3, the DNA is TGCGCCAGCAGCCAAGTGGGTAGTAGCAATGAGCAGTTCTTC.

Of note for this clonotype: A read error may explain this, as a much larger clone is one base away. The chain links TRBV7-9 to TRBJ2-1, with D tentatively TRBD1 (6 bases). Germline lookup yields CDR1 SEHNR and CDR2 FQNEAQ (reference sequence). Trimming took 9 bases from V and 9 from J, leaving 18 bases between them. The CDR3 is made up of 13 amino acids. The CDR3 nucleotides are TGTGCCAGTGATAGAGCGAGAGGGGGTGAGCAGTTCTTC. It codes for CASDRARGGEQFF.

This clonotype showed up many times. This chain connects TRBV20-1 to TRBJ2-7; 8 bases are shared with TRBD1. V lost 2 bases to trimming and J lost 5 bases; unmatched junction nucleotides: 11. Germline V gene sequence: CDR1 DFQATT, CDR2 SNEGSKA (reference sequence). The CDR3 sequence is 15 residues long. The CDR3 sequence: CSARRLTGAKNEQYF. The CDR3 coding sequence is TGCAGTGCTAGACGCCTGACAGGGGCAAAGAACGAGCAGTACTTC.

This clonotype has ten or more counts. This chain links TRBV5-1 with TRBJ1-6; D is unclear. V lost 4 bases and J lost 7, with 27 bases in between. The germline V gene has CDR1 SGHRS and CDR2 YFSETQ. The CDR3 has 19 residues. The DNA of the CDR3 is TGCGCCAGCAGCCTCCTCCCCGGGCTCTTGACTTCGAGGAATTCACCCCTCCACTTT. Its translation is CASSLLPGLLTSRNSPLHF.

A few counts support this clonotype. V usage is TRBV7-1 and J usage is TRBJ2-7; tentatively, D is TRBD1 or TRBD2 (6 bases each). TRBV7-1 is noted as an ORF with a role that remains uncertain. CDR3 length: 16 amino acids. V lost 2 bases and J 0 bases, leaving 14 bases between the germline ends. The CDR3 reads CASSSYSGASSYEQYF. CDR3 in DNA: TGTGCCAGCAGCTCATACTCGGGGGCTAGCTCCTACGAGCAGTACTTC.

This clonotype was seen many times. This rearrangement joins TRBV20-1 to TRBJ2-1; TRBD1 is a possible D gene (6 bases). CDR1 and CDR2 (germline): DFQATT, SNEGSKA (reference sequence). This CDR3 comprises 12 residues. V gave up 3 bases and J gave up 15 bases, with 18 bases separating them. The CDR3 protein is CSASSSGEPSFF. The CDR3 DNA follows: TGCAGTGCTAGCTCCTCAGGGGAACCATCGTTCTTC.

This clonotype showed up many times. This chain joins TRBV20-1 and TRBJ2-7; 9 bases agree with TRBD1. V lost 6 bases and J lost 7; bases outside the gene matches: 10. The CDR3 runs to 13 residues. Germline V gene sequence: CDR1 DFQATT, CDR2 SNEGSKA (reference sequence). The CDR3 here is CSASNRGLGEQYF. The DNA of the CDR3 is TGCAGTGCCTCGAACAGGGGGCTAGGGGAGCAGTACTTC.